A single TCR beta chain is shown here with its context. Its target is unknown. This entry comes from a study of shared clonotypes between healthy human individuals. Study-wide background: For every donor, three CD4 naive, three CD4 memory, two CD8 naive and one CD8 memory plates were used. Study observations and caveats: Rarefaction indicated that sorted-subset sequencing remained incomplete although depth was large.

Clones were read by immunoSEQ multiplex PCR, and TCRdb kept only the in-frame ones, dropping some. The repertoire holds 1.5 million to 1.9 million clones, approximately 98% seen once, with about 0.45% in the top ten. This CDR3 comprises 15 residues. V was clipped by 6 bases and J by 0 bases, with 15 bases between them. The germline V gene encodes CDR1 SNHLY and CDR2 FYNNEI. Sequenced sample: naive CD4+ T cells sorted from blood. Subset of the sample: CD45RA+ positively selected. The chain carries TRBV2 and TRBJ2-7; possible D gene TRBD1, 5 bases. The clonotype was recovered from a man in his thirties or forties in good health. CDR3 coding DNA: TGTGCCAGCAGGGATTTAGACAGAGACTCCTACGAGCAGTACTTC. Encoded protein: CASRDLDRDSYEQYF. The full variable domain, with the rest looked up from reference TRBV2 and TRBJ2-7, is EPEVTQTPSHQVTQMGQEVILRCVPISNHLYFYWYRQILGQKVEFLVSFYNNEISEKSEIFDDQFSVERPDGSNFTLKIRSTKLEDSAMYFCASRDLDRDSYEQYFGPGTRLTVT.